The present T cell receptor (beta chain) was sequenced within a study of neurological immune-mediated disorders. Broader study findings: Expanded clones shared no CDR3 amino acid sequences across subjects, suggesting private repertoires in all groups.

It was by 5'RACE with 10-nucleotide random UMIs that the cDNA was made. Each CDR3 protein is one row after TCRdb ran MiXCR on the 5' RACE reads. In the table there are fewer than 80,000 distinct CDR3 sequences, approximately 5.2% of which are singletons. This clonotype was counted at least ten times. The antigen remains unidentified. Germline CDR1 and CDR2: SGHRS and YFSETQ. CDR3 length: 15 amino acids. Trimming left V 0 bases short and J 6 bases short, with 13 bases between. This sequence originates from a woman under 40 with multiple sclerosis. The chain uses TRBV5-1 and TRBJ1-5, with D unclear. Sequencing was carried out using PBMCs. CDR3 nucleotides: TGCGCCAGCAGCTTGGCCGGGGAATGGGCTCAGCCCCAGCATTTT. It specifies CASSLAGEWAQPQHF.